This T cell receptor beta chain was retrieved from a study of blood T cells in healthy people across ages. Next came a second PCR, run for about 6 to 12 cycles, which used a sample-barcoded 5' primer along with a J-beta primer mix. The template-switch adaptor was a 5' adaptor with 12 random nucleotides. It tagged each cDNA molecule. TCRdb itself ran the 5' RACE reads through MiXCR, one entry per CDR3 protein. The data contain roughly 650,000 distinct CDR3 sequences, 32% of them singletons. Every participating donor contributed roughly 10 milliliters of peripheral blood through a draw. Study results and caveats: There were more naive CD4+ cells and higher diversity in long-lived donors than in aged donors.

Regarding this clonotype: Its antigen is not known.

From germline, CDR1 is MGHRA and CDR2 YSYEKL. With 3 bases clipped from V and 5 bases from J, the junction kept 7 bases outside the gene matches. The CDR3 consists of 16 residues. Sequenced material: blood. The chain has TRBV4-1 and TRBJ1-5; 10 bases agree with TRBD1. This sequence originates from an elderly woman in good health. The DNA for the CDR3 is TGCGCCAGCAGCCAGGGACAGGGGTCCTTCTATCAGCCCCAGCATTTT. This translates into CASSQGQGSFYQPQHF.